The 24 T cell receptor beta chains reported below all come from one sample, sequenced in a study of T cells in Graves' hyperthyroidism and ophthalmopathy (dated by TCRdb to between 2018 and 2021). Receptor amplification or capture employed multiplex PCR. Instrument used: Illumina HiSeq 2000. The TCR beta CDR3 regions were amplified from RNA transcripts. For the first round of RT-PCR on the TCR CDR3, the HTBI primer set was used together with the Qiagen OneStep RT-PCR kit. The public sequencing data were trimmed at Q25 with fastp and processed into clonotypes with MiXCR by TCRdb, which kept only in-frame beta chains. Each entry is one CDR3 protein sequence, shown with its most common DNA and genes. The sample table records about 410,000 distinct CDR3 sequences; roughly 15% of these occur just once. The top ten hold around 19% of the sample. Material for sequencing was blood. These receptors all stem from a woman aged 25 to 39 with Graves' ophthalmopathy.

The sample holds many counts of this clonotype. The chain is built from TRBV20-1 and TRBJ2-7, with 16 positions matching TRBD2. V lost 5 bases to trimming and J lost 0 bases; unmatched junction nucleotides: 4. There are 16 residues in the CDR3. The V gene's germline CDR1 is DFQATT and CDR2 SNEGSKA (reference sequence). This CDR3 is CSASGLAGGYSYEQYF. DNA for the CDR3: TGCAGTGCTTCGGGACTAGCGGGGGGGTACTCCTACGAGCAGTACTTC.

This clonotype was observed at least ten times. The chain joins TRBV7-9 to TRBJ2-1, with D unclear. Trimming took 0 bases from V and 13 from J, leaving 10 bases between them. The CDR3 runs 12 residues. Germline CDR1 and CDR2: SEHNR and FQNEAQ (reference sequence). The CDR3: CASSLALDIQFF. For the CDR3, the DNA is TGTGCCAGCAGCTTAGCGTTGGATATTCAGTTCTTC.

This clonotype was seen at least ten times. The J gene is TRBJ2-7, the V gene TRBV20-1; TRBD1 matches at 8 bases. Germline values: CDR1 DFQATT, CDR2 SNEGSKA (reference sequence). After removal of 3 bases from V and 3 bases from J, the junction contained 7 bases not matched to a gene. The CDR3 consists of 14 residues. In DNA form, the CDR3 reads TGCAGTGCTAGTACCGGGACAGGTGGCTACGAGCAGTACTTC. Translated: CSASTGTGGYEQYF.

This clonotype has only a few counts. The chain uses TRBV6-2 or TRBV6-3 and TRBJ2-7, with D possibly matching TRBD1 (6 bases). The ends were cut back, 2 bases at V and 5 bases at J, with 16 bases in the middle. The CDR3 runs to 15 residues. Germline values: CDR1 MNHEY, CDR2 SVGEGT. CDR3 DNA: TGTGCCAGCAGTTACGGGGGCCTGGTTCGGGACGAGCAGTACTTC. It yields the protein CASSYGGLVRDEQYF.

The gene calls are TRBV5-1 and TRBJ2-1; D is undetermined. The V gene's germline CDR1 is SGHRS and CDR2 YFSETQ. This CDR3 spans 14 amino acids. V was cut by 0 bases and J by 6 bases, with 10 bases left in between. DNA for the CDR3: TGCGCCAGCAGCTTGGGGACGCGAGCCAATGAGCAGTTCTTC. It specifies CASSLGTRANEQFF.

The CDR3 sequence: CASRSSKNIQYF. The CDR3 nucleotides are TGTGCCAGCAGAAGCTCCAAAAACATTCAGTACTTC. This chain links TRBV12-3 or TRBV12-4 with TRBJ2-4; D gene uncertain. The V and J ends lost 6 bases and 2 bases respectively, with 5 bases between them. This CDR3 contains 12 residues.

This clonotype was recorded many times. The CDR3 spells CSGGAGEGQPQHF. The CDR3 region has the DNA TGCAGCGGAGGGGCAGGAGAGGGTCAGCCCCAGCATTTT. The chain combines TRBV29-1 with TRBJ1-5, with TRBD1 as a possible D gene (5 bases). The V gene's germline CDR1 is SQVTM and CDR2 ANQGSEA. The CDR3 has 13 amino acids. The V end was cut by 7 bases, the J end by 6 bases, with 16 bases between.

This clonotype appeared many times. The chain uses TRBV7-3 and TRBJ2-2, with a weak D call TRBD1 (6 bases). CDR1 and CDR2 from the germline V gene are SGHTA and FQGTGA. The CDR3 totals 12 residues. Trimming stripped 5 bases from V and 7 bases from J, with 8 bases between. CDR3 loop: CASSEDSGELFF. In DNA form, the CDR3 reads TGTGCCAGCAGCGAGGACAGCGGGGAGCTGTTTTTT.

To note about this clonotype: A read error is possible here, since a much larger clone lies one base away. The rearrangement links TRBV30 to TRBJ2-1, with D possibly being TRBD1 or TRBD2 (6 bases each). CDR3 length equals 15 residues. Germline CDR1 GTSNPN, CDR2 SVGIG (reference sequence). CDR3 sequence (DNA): TGTGCCTGCAGTGTACCGGGGGCCGGCTACAATGAGCAGTTCTTC. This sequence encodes CACSVPGAGYNEQFF.

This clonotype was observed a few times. The CDR3 sequence is CASSLVGVGDTIYF. CDR3 DNA: TGTGCCAGCAGCTTAGTCGGGGTCGGAGACACCATATATTTT. The chain has TRBV7-9 and TRBJ1-3, with D unclear. V was trimmed by 1 base and J by 8 bases, leaving 12 bases between them. CDR1 and CDR2 from the germline V gene are SEHNR and FQNEAQ (reference sequence). The CDR3 totals 14 residues. Drawing the rest from reference TRBV7-9 and TRBJ1-3, the complete variable domain is DTGVSQNPRHKITKRGQNVTFRCDPISEHNRLYWYRQTLGQGPEFLTYFQNEAQLEKSRLLSDRFSAERPKGSFSTLEIQRTEQGDSAMYLCASSLVGVGDTIYFGEGSWLTVV.

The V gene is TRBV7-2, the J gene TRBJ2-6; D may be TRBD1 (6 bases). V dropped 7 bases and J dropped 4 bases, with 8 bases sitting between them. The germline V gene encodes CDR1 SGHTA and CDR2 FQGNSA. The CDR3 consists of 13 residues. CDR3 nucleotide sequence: TGTGCCAGCAAGCAGGGGGGGGCCAACGTCCTGACTTTC. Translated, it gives CASKQGGANVLTF. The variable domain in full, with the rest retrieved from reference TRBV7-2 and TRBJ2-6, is GAGVSQSPSNKVTEKGKDVELRCDPISGHTALYWYRQSLGQGLEFLIYFQGNSAPDKSGLPSDRFSAERTGGSVSTLTIQRTQQEDSAVYLCASKQGGANVLTFGAGSRLTVL.

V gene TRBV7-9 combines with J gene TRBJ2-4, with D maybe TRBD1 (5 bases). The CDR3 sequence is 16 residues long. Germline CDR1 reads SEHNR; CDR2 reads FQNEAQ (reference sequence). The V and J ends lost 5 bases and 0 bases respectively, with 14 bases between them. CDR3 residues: CASSLDTPIAKNIQYF. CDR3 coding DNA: TGTGCCAGCAGCCTGGACACCCCCATAGCCAAAAACATTCAGTACTTC.

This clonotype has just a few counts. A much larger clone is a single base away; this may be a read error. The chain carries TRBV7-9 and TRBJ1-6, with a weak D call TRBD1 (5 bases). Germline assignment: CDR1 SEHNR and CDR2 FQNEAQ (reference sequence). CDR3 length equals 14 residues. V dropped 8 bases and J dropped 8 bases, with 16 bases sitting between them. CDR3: CASGKTENYSPLHF. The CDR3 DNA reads TGTGCCAGCGGCAAGACAGAAAACTATTCACCCCTCCACTTT.

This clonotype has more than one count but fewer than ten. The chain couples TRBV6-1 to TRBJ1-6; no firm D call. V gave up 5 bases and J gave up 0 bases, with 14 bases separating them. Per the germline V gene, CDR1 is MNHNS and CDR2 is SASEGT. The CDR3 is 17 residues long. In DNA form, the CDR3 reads TGTGCCAGCAGTTTAGGGCCCACCGGCTCCTATAATTCACCCCTCCACTTT. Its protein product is CASSLGPTGSYNSPLHF.

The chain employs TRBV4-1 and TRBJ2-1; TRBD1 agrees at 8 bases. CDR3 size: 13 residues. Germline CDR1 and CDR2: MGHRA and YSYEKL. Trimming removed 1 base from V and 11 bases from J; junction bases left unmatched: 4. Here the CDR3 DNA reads TGCGCCAGCAGCCAAGCGGACAGGGAGCAGCAGTTCTTC. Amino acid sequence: CASSQADREQQFF.

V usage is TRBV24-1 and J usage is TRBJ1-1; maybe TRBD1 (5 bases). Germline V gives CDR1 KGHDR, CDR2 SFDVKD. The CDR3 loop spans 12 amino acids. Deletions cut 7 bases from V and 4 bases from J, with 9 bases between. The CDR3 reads CATRGGGTEAFF. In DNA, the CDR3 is TGTGCCACCAGGGGGGGGGGCACTGAAGCTTTCTTT.

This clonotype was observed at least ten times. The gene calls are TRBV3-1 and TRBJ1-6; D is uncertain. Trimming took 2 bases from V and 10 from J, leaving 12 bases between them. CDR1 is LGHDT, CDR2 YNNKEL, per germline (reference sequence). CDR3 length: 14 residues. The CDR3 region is CASSQYGVGSPLHF. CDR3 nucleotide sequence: TGTGCCAGCAGCCAATACGGGGTAGGGTCACCCCTCCACTTT. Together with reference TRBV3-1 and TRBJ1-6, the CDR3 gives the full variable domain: DTAVSQTPKYLVTQMGNDKSIKCEQNLGHDTMYWYKQDSKKFLKIMFSYNNKELIINETVPNRFSPKSPDKAHLNLHINSLELGDSAVYFCASSQYGVGSPLHFGNGTRLTVT.

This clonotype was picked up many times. The CDR3 DNA reads TGTGCCAGCAGTTACTCGATAACAGCCCCGAACACTGAAGCTTTCTTT. Translation gives CASSYSITAPNTEAFF. V gene TRBV6-5 combines with J gene TRBJ1-1; D is undetermined. Germline-derived CDR1 and CDR2 are MNHEY and SVGAGI. Trimming shortened V by 0 bases and J by 1 base, and 12 bases separated the two germline ends. The CDR3 runs 16 residues.

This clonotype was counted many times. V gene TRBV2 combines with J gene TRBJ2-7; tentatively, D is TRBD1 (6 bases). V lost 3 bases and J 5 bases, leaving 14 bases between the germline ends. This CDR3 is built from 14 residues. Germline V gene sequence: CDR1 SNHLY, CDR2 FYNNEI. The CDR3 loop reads CASSDGRGRDEQYF. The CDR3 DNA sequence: TGTGCCAGCAGTGATGGCAGGGGAAGAGACGAGCAGTACTTC.

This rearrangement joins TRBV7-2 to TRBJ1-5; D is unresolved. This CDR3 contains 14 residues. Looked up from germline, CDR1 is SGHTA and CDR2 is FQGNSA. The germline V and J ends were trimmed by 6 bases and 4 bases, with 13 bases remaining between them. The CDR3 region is CASRLGSQNQPQHF. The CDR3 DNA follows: TGTGCCAGCAGATTGGGGTCACAAAATCAGCCCCAGCATTTT.

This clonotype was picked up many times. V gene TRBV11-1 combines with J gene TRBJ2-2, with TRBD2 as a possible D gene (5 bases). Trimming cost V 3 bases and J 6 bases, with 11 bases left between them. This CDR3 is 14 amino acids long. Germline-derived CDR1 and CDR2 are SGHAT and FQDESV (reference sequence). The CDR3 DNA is TGTGCCAGCAGCTTTGAGGGAAGTTCCGGGGAGCTGTTTTTT. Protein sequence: CASSFEGSSGELFF.

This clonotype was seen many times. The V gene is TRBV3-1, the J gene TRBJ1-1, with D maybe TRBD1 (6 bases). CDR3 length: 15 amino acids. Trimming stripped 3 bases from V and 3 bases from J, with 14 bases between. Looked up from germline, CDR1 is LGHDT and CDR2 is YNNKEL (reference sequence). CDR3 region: CASSQDRWAYTEAFF. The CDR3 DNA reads TGTGCCAGCAGCCAGGACAGATGGGCTTACACTGAAGCTTTCTTT.

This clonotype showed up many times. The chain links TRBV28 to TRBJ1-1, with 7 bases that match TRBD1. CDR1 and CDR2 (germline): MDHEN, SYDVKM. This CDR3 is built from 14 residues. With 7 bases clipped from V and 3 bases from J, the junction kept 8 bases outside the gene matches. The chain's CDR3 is CASTPQGGDTEAFF. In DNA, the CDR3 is TGTGCCAGCACCCCTCAGGGGGGGGACACTGAAGCTTTCTTT.

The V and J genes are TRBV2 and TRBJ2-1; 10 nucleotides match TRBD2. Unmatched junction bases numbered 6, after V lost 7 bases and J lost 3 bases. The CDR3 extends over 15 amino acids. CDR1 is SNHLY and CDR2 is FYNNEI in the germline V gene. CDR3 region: CASKSGGALYNEQFF. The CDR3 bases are TGTGCCAGCAAGAGCGGGGGGGCCCTCTACAATGAGCAGTTCTTC.